This entry lists 2 T cell receptor beta chains sequenced from one sample in a study of OX40 agonist ivuxolimab in advanced cancers. The method was immunoSEQ multiplex PCR; TCRdb's version includes in-frame clones alone and lacks a portion of them. The sample carries about 18,000 clones, around 70% recorded once. The material was CD4+ or CD8+ T cells sorted from blood, obtained in a trial of the OX40 agonist ivuxolimab. The receptors were sampled from an adult with an advanced solid tumor such as melanoma, head and neck, liver or kidney cancer.

The chain carries TRBV5-8 and TRBJ1-1; D is possibly TRBD1 (6 bases). CDR1 and CDR2 from the germline V gene are SGHTS and YDEGEE. V lost 0 bases, J lost 1 base, and 13 bases lay in between. This CDR3 has 16 residues. As DNA, the CDR3 is TGTGCCAGCAGCTTGGCCGGGGGGGGCCCGAACACTGAAGCTTTCTTT. Residues: CASSLAGGGPNTEAFF.

The V and J genes are TRBV4-1 and TRBJ1-5; D is uncertain. CDR3 length: 15 amino acids. The V gene lost 4 bases and the J gene lost 2 bases, with 12 bases spanning the gap. The germline V gene encodes CDR1 MGHRA and CDR2 YSYEKL. CDR3 in amino acids: CASSPAGFGNQPQHF. CDR3 bases: TGCGCCAGCAGCCCAGCAGGATTCGGCAATCAGCCCCAGCATTTT.